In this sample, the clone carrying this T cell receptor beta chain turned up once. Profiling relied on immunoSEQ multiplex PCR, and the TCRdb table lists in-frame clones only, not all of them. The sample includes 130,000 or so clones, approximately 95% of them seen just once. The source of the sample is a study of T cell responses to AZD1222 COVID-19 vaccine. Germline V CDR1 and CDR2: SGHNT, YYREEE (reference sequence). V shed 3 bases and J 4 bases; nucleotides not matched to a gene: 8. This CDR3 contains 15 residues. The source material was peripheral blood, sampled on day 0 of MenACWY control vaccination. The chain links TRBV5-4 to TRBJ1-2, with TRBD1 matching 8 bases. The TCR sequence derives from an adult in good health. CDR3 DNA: TGTGCCAGCAGCTCACCGACAGGGGACTCCTATGGCTACACCTTC. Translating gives CASSSPTGDSYGYTF.